Below are 20 T cell receptor beta chains sequenced from a single sample in a study of blood T cell repertoires in COVID-19. The method was immunoSEQ multiplex PCR; TCRdb's version includes in-frame clones alone and lacks a portion of them. The sample lists approximately 310,000 clones, 80% to 90% occurring once. The sequencing input was PBMCs or T cells enriched from blood (not recorded which). These receptor sequences come from a man aged 25 to 45 who had recovered from COVID-19.

This clone turned up a few times. This chain links TRBV18 with TRBJ1-2; D is unresolved. Germline CDR1 KGHSH, CDR2 LQKENI. The CDR3 extends over 14 amino acids. Trimming stripped 2 bases from V and 0 bases from J, with 7 bases between. The CDR3, as DNA: TGTGCCAGCTCACCATCAGGCACTAACTATGGCTACACCTTC. It codes for CASSPSGTNYGYTF. Combining the CDR3 with reference TRBV18 and TRBJ1-2 gives the whole variable domain NAGVMQNPRHLVRRRGQEARLRCSPMKGHSHVYWYRQLPEEGLKFMVYLQKENIIDESGMPKERFSAEFPKEGPSILRIQQVVRGDSAAYFCASSPSGTNYGYTFGSGTRLTVV.

This clone has just a few counts. The rearrangement links TRBV9 to TRBJ2-7; a weak D match, TRBD1 (6 bases). The CDR3 runs to 15 residues. The V and J ends lost 0 bases and 5 bases respectively, with 15 bases between them. The germline gives CDR1 SGDLS, CDR2 YYNGEE. The CDR3: CASSVEGHSFDEQYF. The CDR3 DNA reads TGTGCCAGCAGCGTAGAGGGACACTCTTTTGACGAGCAGTACTTC.

The chain recombines TRBV7-9 with TRBJ1-1; 7 positions agree with TRBD1. The J segment lost 1 base and the V segment lost 4 bases, leaving 6 bases of the junction unmatched. Germline V lookup: CDR1 SEHNR, CDR2 FQNEAQ (reference sequence). This CDR3 is built from 15 residues. CDR3 coding DNA: TGTGCCAGCAGCTCACCCCGGACAGGGAACACTGAAGCTTTCTTT. Encoded protein: CASSSPRTGNTEAFF.

The rearrangement joins TRBV6-5 to TRBJ2-7; D possibly corresponds to TRBD2 (5 bases). Germline CDR1 MNHEY, CDR2 SVGAGI. V was cut by 7 bases and J by 1 base, with 17 bases left in between. This CDR3 spans 15 amino acids. The DNA of the CDR3 is TGTGCCAGCACCCGGACTGAGACGACATCCTACGAGCAGTACTTC. Amino acids: CASTRTETTSYEQYF.

The J gene is TRBJ1-1, the V gene TRBV3-1 (or the pseudogene TRBV3-2); D gene unclear. With 1 base removed from V and 5 bases from J, the gap between germline ends came to 14 bases. Germline CDR1 and CDR2: LGHDT and YNNKEL (reference sequence). This CDR3 spans 15 amino acids. Here the CDR3 reads CASSQVRGSRTEAFF. In DNA form, the CDR3 reads TGTGCCAGCAGCCAAGTCAGAGGGTCGAGGACTGAAGCTTTCTTT.

In its sample, this clone was seen a few times. The same CDR3 also results from other DNA sequences found in this sample. The chain is built from TRBV7-2 and TRBJ2-5; D might be TRBD2 (6 bases). This CDR3 is built from 14 residues. Between the trimmed V and J ends, which lost 1 base and 2 bases, there was a span of 8 bases. Per germline, CDR1 SGHTA and CDR2 FQGNSA. The CDR3 coding sequence is TGTGCCAGCAGCTTAGGAGGGAGGCAAGAGACCCAGTACTTC. Its protein is CASSLGGRQETQYF.

The chain joins TRBV4-3 to TRBJ2-1; 10 bases line up with TRBD2. Germline trimming cut 2 bases from V and 4 bases from J; bases unmatched to any gene: 14. This CDR3 is 19 amino acids long. CDR1 and CDR2 from the germline V gene are LGHNA and YSLEER. The CDR3 bases are TGCGCCAGCAGCCAACCCCCCTTCTTTAGCGGGGGGCCTTACAATGAGCAGTTCTTC. It codes for CASSQPPFFSGGPYNEQFF.

The rearrangement uses TRBV5-4 and TRBJ1-1; D possibly corresponds to TRBD1 (5 bases). With 3 bases removed from V and 4 bases from J, the gap between germline ends came to 16 bases. Germline CDR1 reads SGHNT; CDR2 reads YYREEE (reference sequence). This CDR3 spans 15 amino acids. The CDR3 loop is CASSSGTRVSTEAFF. The CDR3 DNA reads as TGTGCCAGCAGCTCCGGTACCAGGGTAAGCACTGAAGCTTTCTTT.

The rearrangement joins TRBV5-1 to TRBJ2-6, with 9 bases that match TRBD1. Germline CDR1 SGHRS, CDR2 YFSETQ. The CDR3 sequence is 18 residues long. Unmatched junction bases numbered 6, after V lost 0 bases and J lost 2 bases. For the CDR3, the DNA is TGCGCCAGCAGCTTGGGAGGCGGGACAGGGACTGGGGCCAACGTCCTGACTTTC. It encodes CASSLGGGTGTGANVLTF.

The chain has TRBV7-2 and TRBJ1-1, with D unresolved. V was trimmed by 0 bases and J by 0 bases, leaving 5 bases between them. The CDR3 loop spans 14 amino acids. The germline V gene encodes CDR1 SGHTA and CDR2 FQGNSA. CDR3 residues: CASSLAGMNTEAFF. For the CDR3, the DNA is TGTGCCAGCAGCTTAGCGGGCATGAACACTGAAGCTTTCTTT.

The rearrangement links TRBV3-1 (or the pseudogene TRBV3-2) to TRBJ2-1; 8 nucleotides line up with TRBD2. This CDR3 has 16 amino acids. The ends lost 1 base at V and 7 bases at J; junction bases unmatched: 9. Germline-derived CDR1 and CDR2 are LGHDT and YNNKEL (reference sequence). CDR3 DNA sequence: TGTGCCAGCAGCCAAGTTGGCGGGGGGAAGAGGAATGAGCAGTTCTTC. Its protein is CASSQVGGGKRNEQFF.

The chain uses TRBV7-9 and TRBJ1-1; 7 bases align to TRBD1. The CDR3 sequence is 15 residues long. Per germline, CDR1 SEHNR and CDR2 FQNEAQ (reference sequence). V was clipped by 1 base and J by 0 bases; unmatched bases: 2. The CDR3 bases are TGTGCCAGCAGCTTAGGCGACAGGGTGAACACTGAAGCTTTCTTT. Amino acid sequence: CASSLGDRVNTEAFF.

The chain joins TRBV6-5 to TRBJ1-2; 8 nucleotides match TRBD1. The CDR3 is made up of 12 amino acids. Germline loops: CDR1 MNHEY, CDR2 SVGAGI. With V trimmed by 6 bases and J by 8 bases, 5 bases remained unmatched. The CDR3 DNA sequence: TGTGCCAGCAGGCGACAGGGGTGGGGCTACACCTTC. It codes for CASRRQGWGYTF.

This chain uses TRBV9 with TRBJ1-6, with TRBD1 matching 9 bases. Germline V lookup: CDR1 SGDLS, CDR2 YYNGEE. Trimming at V came to 3 bases and at J to 1 base, leaving 5 bases not matched to a gene. The CDR3 loop spans 17 amino acids. The CDR3 sequence is CASSGEQGASYNSPLHF. The CDR3, as DNA: TGTGCCAGCAGCGGGGAACAGGGGGCATCCTATAATTCACCCCTCCACTTT.

In its sample, this clone was seen once. V gene TRBV2 combines with J gene TRBJ2-5, with D perhaps matching TRBD1 (6 bases). The length of the CDR3 is 14 residues. The germline V and J ends were trimmed by 3 bases and 3 bases, with 11 bases remaining between them. Looked up from germline, CDR1 is SNHLY and CDR2 is FYNNEI. CDR3 in DNA: TGTGCCAGCAGTGAGACAGGAATGAAAGAGACCCAGTACTTC. It encodes CASSETGMKETQYF.

The chain links TRBV6-4 to TRBJ1-1; 7 bases align to TRBD1. The germline V gene has CDR1 MRHNA and CDR2 SNTAGT. Trimming cost V 7 bases and J 1 base; bases outside gene matches: 9. This CDR3 region has 15 residues. The CDR3 spells CASKATGTANTEAFF. In DNA, the CDR3 is TGTGCCAGCAAAGCAACCGGGACAGCGAACACTGAAGCTTTCTTT.

The rearrangement links TRBV30 to TRBJ1-2, with 9 bases lining up with TRBD1. The germline V gene encodes CDR1 GTSNPN and CDR2 SVGIG (reference sequence). V dropped 4 bases and J dropped 4; count of bases not matched to a gene: 10. CDR3 length equals 15 residues. The CDR3 DNA reads TGTGCCTGGACAGGGACAGGGCGGGTTCTCTATGGCTACACCTTC. Amino acids: CAWTGTGRVLYGYTF.

J is TRBJ1-2 and V is TRBV5-4; 7 nucleotides align to TRBD1. The CDR3 extends over 15 amino acids. Germline CDR1 reads SGHNT; CDR2 reads YYREEE (reference sequence). The V and J ends lost 4 bases and 6 bases, in that order; junction bases with no gene match: 12. This CDR3 is CASSPGQVLLDGYTF. For the CDR3, the DNA is TGTGCCAGCAGCCCCGGACAGGTTTTATTAGATGGCTACACCTTC.

The CDR3 loop reads CASSPSRDTQRAFF. The CDR3 nucleotides read TGTGCCAGCAGCCCTTCTAGGGACACTCAACGGGCTTTCTTT. V and J are TRBV9 and TRBJ1-1; perhaps TRBD1 as D (6 bases). The V gene's germline CDR1 is SGDLS and CDR2 YYNGEE. CDR3 length: 14 residues. The ends were cut back, 4 bases at V and 11 bases at J, with 21 bases in the middle.

This chain links TRBV5-6 with TRBJ1-4; the D gene is possibly TRBD1 (5 bases). CDR1 and CDR2 (germline): SGHDT, YYEEEE. The CDR3 length is 16 residues. Trimming left V 0 bases short and J 2 bases short, with 11 bases between. The CDR3 nucleotides read TGTGCCAGCAGCTTGGCCGGCGCAGGGACTAATGAAAAACTGTTTTTT. This sequence encodes CASSLAGAGTNEKLFF.